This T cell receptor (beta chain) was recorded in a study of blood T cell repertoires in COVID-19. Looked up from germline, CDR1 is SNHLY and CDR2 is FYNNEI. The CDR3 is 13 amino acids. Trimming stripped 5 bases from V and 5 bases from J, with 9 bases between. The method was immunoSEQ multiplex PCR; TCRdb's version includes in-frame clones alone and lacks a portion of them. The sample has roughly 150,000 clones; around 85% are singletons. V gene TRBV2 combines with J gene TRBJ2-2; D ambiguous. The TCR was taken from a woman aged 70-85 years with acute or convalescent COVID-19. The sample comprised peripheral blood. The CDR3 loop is CASSPTTTGELFF. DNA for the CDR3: TGTGCCAGCAGTCCAACTACTACCGGGGAGCTGTTTTTT.